The entry below gives a single TCR beta chain sequence along with its context. This CDR3 comprises 15 residues. The V end was cut by 3 bases, the J end by 7 bases, with 17 bases between. CDR1 is SGDLS, CDR2 YYNGEE, per germline. This sample was taken from a study of T cell responses to AZD1222 COVID-19 vaccine. The table came from immunoSEQ multiplex PCR; TCRdb's copy has only in-frame clones and leaves some out. The sample holds roughly 120,000 clones, approximately 85% seen once. The V call is TRBV9, the J call TRBJ2-1; D is ambiguous. This TCR was recovered from an adult in good health. The starting material was peripheral blood, obtained on day 0 of AZD1222 vaccination. CDR3 coding DNA: TGTGCCAGCAGCGCTGTCGCCCTGAGTCTGAATGAGCAGTTCTTC. Translation gives CASSAVALSLNEQFF.